Below, one T cell receptor beta chain is given with its context. Its cognate antigen is unknown. TCRdb re-analysed the reads in MiXCR, keeping a single row per CDR3 protein. The table shows about 270,000 distinct CDR3 sequences, with less than 25% occurring only once. Trimming cost V 5 bases and J 4 bases; bases outside gene matches: 6. CDR3 size: 15 residues. These data belong to a study of T cell repertoires in cytomegalovirus infection. Across the whole study: It was the public TCR beta signatures that indicated both CMV infection and matching HLA type. Overall study results and limits: Across the ex vivo response, the dominant clonotypes were HLA-C-restricted CMV-specific TCR beta clonotypes. CMV carriers having the relevant HLA were flagged by cumulative public TCR beta family frequency.

This chain connects TRBV12-3 or TRBV12-4 to TRBJ2-2, with TRBD2 matching over 8 bases. This clonotype was sampled from a human donor in good health (CMV status not recorded). Some clones in this sample may be carry-over from other donors' samples. This specimen was cultured PBMCs, taken from culture after CMV antigen stimulation. CDR3 in DNA: TGTGCCAGCAGTAGCGGGAGAGGCGTCACCGGGGAGCTGTTTTTT. It encodes CASSSGRGVTGELFF.